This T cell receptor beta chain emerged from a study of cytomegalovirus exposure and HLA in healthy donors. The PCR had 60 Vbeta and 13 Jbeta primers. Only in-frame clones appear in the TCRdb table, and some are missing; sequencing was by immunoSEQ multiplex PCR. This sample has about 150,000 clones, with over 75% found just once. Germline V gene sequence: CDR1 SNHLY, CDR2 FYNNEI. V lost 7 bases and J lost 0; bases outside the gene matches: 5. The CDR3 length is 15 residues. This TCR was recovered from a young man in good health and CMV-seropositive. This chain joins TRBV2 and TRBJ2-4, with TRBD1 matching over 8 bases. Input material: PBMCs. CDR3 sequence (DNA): TGTGCCAGCACAAGACAGGGGTTAGCCAAAAACATTCAGTACTTC. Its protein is CASTRQGLAKNIQYF.